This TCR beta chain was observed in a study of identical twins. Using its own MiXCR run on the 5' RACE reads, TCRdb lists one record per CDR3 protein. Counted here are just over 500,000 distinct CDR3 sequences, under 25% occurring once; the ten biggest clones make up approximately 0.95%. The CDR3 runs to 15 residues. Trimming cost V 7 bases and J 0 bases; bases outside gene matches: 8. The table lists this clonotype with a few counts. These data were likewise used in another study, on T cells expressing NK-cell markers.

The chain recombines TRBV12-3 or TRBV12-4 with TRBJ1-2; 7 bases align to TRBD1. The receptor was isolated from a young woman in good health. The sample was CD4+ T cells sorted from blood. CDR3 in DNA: TGTGCCAGCACCCGGGAAGGGGGCCCTAACTATGGCTACACCTTC. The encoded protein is CASTREGGPNYGYTF.